This T cell receptor beta chain was found in a study of blood T cell repertoires in COVID-19. As for the study in general: T cells, B-cell-depleted T cells, or PBMCs supplied cDNA or gDNA.

Germline V lookup: CDR1 SGHAT, CDR2 FQDESV (reference sequence). The CDR3 totals 13 residues. The ends were cut back, 2 bases at V and 6 bases at J, with 5 bases in the middle. As originally analysed: Amplifying reference gene primers gave estimates of nucleated cell counts. The protocol was immunoSEQ multiplex PCR, while the TCRdb copy is restricted to in-frame clones and leaves out a portion. V and J calls and clone size are given by that table; D and trimming were obtained from the DNA. The sample contains almost 55,000 clones, around 87% of which appear only once. The rearrangement joins TRBV11-1 to TRBJ1-6; no clear D. Source material: peripheral blood. This TCR was recovered from a man aged 50 to 59 with active COVID-19. The CDR3 reads CASSLNFNSPLHF. In DNA, the CDR3 is TGTGCCAGCAGCTTAAACTTTAATTCACCCCTCCACTTT. The full variable domain, rest sourced from reference TRBV11-1 and TRBJ1-6, is EAEVAQSPRYKITEKSQAVAFWCDPISGHATLYWYRQILGQGPELLVQFQDESVVDDSQLPKDRFSAERLKGVDSTLKIQPAELGDSAMYLCASSLNFNSPLHFGNGTRLTVT.